This TCR beta chain derives from a study of T cell changes during pregnancy in multiple sclerosis. This clone was seen a single time. The length of the CDR3 is 13 residues. The germline CDR1 and CDR2 sequences are MDHEN and SYDVKM. With 8 bases removed from V and 4 bases from J, the gap between germline ends came to 14 bases. TCRdb's table, derived via immunoSEQ multiplex PCR, lists solely in-frame clones and lacks some. The table shows more than 65,000 clones, with more than 85% occurring only once. Sequencing was performed on peripheral blood, taken before pregnancy. The receptor was isolated from a female donor with multiple sclerosis, enrolled in a pregnancy study. This sequence joins TRBV28 and TRBJ2-5, with a possible D match to TRBD1 (6 bases). In DNA, the CDR3 is TGTGCCAGCCGACGGACAGCTACAGAGACCCAGTACTTC. Its protein is CASRRTATETQYF.